The rows below give T cell receptor beta chains drawn from one sample of a study of shared clonotypes between healthy human individuals. TCRdb's table, derived via immunoSEQ multiplex PCR, lists solely in-frame clones and lacks some. The sample contains about 2.1 million clones, about 92% of which appear only once. Input material: naive CD8+ T cells from PBMCs. These receptors all stem from a man aged 18 to 29 in good health. Some clones in this sample may be carry-over from other donors' samples. The CDR3 runs from the conserved cysteine through the conserved F or W. A D gene is named only where the DNA matches it firmly.

J: TRBJ2-7; length: 16; V: TRBV6-5; D: TRBD1; CDR3: CASSYSQGAFSYEQYF; DNA: TGTGCCAGCAGTTACTCACAGGGGGCCTTCTCCTACGAGCAGTACTTC
J: TRBJ1-2; length: 13; V: TRBV9; D: -; CDR3: CASSVASNYGYTF; DNA: TGTGCCAGCAGCGTAGCCAGTAACTATGGCTACACCTTC
J: TRBJ1-2; length: 15; V: TRBV25-1; D: -; CDR3: CASSENGQPNYGYTF; DNA: TGTGCCAGCAGTGAAAACGGACAGCCTAACTATGGCTACACCTTC
J: TRBJ2-1; length: 15; V: TRBV9; D: -; CDR3: CASSVETRSEGEQFF; DNA: TGTGCCAGCAGCGTAGAGACTAGAAGCGAGGGTGAGCAGTTCTTC
J: TRBJ1-1; length: 14; V: TRBV15; D: TRBD1; CDR3: CATSVRQGFTEAFF; DNA: TGTGCCACCAGCGTTAGACAGGGGTTTACTGAAGCTTTCTTT
J: TRBJ2-7; length: 18; V: TRBV27; D: TRBD1; CDR3: CASSHSIRDSRSSYEQYF; DNA: TGTGCCAGCAGCCACTCCATCCGGGACAGCAGGAGCTCCTACGAGCAGTACTTC
J: TRBJ2-7; length: 15; V: TRBV7-8; D: TRBD1; CDR3: CASSPSGTGEGEQYF; DNA: TGTGCCAGCAGCCCCTCCGGGACAGGGGAAGGCGAGCAGTACTTC
J: TRBJ2-2; length: 15; V: TRBV11-2; D: -; CDR3: CASSFQGSGTGELFF; DNA: TGTGCCAGCAGCTTTCAGGGGTCGGGCACCGGGGAGCTGTTTTTT
J: TRBJ2-4; length: 15; V: TRBV2; D: -; CDR3: CASSPPWLAKNIQYF; DNA: TGTGCCAGCAGCCCCCCTTGGCTAGCCAAAAACATTCAGTACTTC
J: TRBJ2-7; length: 15; V: TRBV4-1; D: TRBD1; CDR3: CASSQAPGTAYEQYF; DNA: TGCGCCAGCAGCCAGGCCCCTGGGACAGCCTACGAGCAGTACTTC
J: TRBJ1-2; length: 13; V: TRBV4-3; D: -; CDR3: CASSQTGTYGYTF; DNA: TGCGCCAGCAGCCAAACCGGGACTTATGGCTACACCTTC
J: TRBJ2-5; length: 18; V: TRBV7-6; D: TRBD2; CDR3: CASSPSPTSGRARETQYF; DNA: TGTGCCAGCAGCCCGTCCCCCACTAGCGGGAGGGCCCGGGAGACCCAGTACTTC
J: TRBJ2-7; length: 13; V: TRBV19; D: TRBD1; CDR3: CASSVDRGYEQYF; DNA: TGTGCCAGTAGCGTGGACAGGGGATACGAGCAGTACTTC
J: TRBJ2-2; length: 14; V: TRBV18; D: -; CDR3: CASPLYPNTGELFF; DNA: TGTGCCAGCCCACTTTATCCGAACACCGGGGAGCTGTTTTTT
J: TRBJ1-1; length: 12; V: TRBV29-1; D: -; CDR3: CSAPDGGTEAFF; DNA: TGCAGCGCACCCGACGGGGGAACTGAAGCTTTCTTT
J: TRBJ1-3; length: 16; V: TRBV4-3; D: -; CDR3: CASSQDWGAAGNTIYF; DNA: TGCGCCAGCAGCCAAGATTGGGGGGCAGCTGGAAACACCATATATTTT
J: TRBJ2-3; length: 16; V: TRBV2; D: TRBD1; CDR3: CASGYRTGSGTDTQYF; DNA: TGTGCCAGCGGGTACCGGACAGGGTCAGGCACAGATACGCAGTATTTT
J: TRBJ2-1; length: 15; V: TRBV29-1; D: -; CDR3: CSVEEGVTSGQGQFF; DNA: TGCAGCGTTGAAGAGGGGGTGACTTCAGGTCAGGGGCAGTTCTTC
J: TRBJ2-3; length: 16; V: TRBV7-9; D: TRBD2; CDR3: CASSLNPSGTGGTQYF; DNA: TGTGCCAGCAGCTTAAACCCTAGCGGGACCGGGGGTACGCAGTATTTT
J: TRBJ2-7; length: 13; V: TRBV28; D: TRBD1; CDR3: CASRQDRAYEQYF; DNA: TGTGCCAGCAGACAGGACAGGGCCTACGAGCAGTACTTC
J: TRBJ2-2; length: 12; V: TRBV7-2; D: -; CDR3: CASSLRTGELFF; DNA: TGTGCCAGCAGCTTACGGACCGGGGAGCTGTTTTTT
J: TRBJ1-5; length: 14; V: TRBV28; D: -; CDR3: CASSYRLGNQPQHF; DNA: TGTGCCAGCAGCTACAGGTTGGGGAATCAGCCCCAGCATTTT
J: TRBJ1-1; length: 13; V: TRBV19; D: -; CDR3: CASSIYRYTEAFF; DNA: TGTGCCAGTAGTATATATCGGTACACTGAAGCTTTCTTT